These T cell receptor beta chains were read from a single sample in a study of blood T cell repertoires in COVID-19. Sequencing was performed with immunoSEQ multiplex PCR; in TCRdb, only in-frame clones are kept and a portion is missing. The table shows around 67,000 clones, with over 80% occurring only once. The sample consisted of peripheral blood. The receptors come from a man in his forties or fifties with active COVID-19. Both conserved end residues are part of each CDR3. The D gene is left open where the match is weak. Only some rows state a clone size, as once, few, many or a class for expanded clones.

CDR3aa: CATSDLDRGHEQFF; CDR3nt: TGTGCCACCAGTGATCTGGACAGGGGGCATGAGCAGTTCTTC; abundance: .; d_gene: TRBD1; v_gene: TRBV24-1; j_gene: TRBJ2-1
CDR3aa: CASSNGQGVWNTIYF; CDR3nt: TGTGCCAGCAGCAATGGACAGGGAGTATGGAACACCATATATTTT; abundance: .; d_gene: TRBD1; v_gene: TRBV9; j_gene: TRBJ1-3
CDR3aa: CASSQVGGGGTDTQYF; CDR3nt: TGTGCCAGCAGCCAAGTGGGCGGGGGCGGCACAGATACGCAGTATTTT; abundance: .; d_gene: .; v_gene: TRBV4-2; j_gene: TRBJ2-3
CDR3aa: CASSYSRAQETQYF; CDR3nt: TGTGCCAGCAGTTACAGCAGGGCCCAAGAGACCCAGTACTTC; abundance: .; d_gene: .; v_gene: TRBV6-5; j_gene: TRBJ2-5
CDR3aa: CASRLNPGELFF; CDR3nt: TGTGCCAGCAGACTGAATCCCGGGGAGCTGTTTTTT; abundance: .; d_gene: .; v_gene: TRBV6-5; j_gene: TRBJ2-2
CDR3aa: CASSFDRGGVSGYTF; CDR3nt: TGTGCCAGCAGTTTCGACAGGGGGGGTGTGAGTGGCTACACCTTC; abundance: .; d_gene: TRBD1; v_gene: TRBV28; j_gene: TRBJ1-2
CDR3aa: CASSLSQGVPSSAQYF; CDR3nt: TGTGCCAGCAGTTTATCGCAGGGGGTCCCCTCATCGGCCCAGTACTTC; abundance: .; d_gene: TRBD1; v_gene: TRBV28; j_gene: TRBJ2-5
CDR3aa: CASSRDRAPYNEQFF; CDR3nt: TGCGCCAGCAGCCGGGACAGGGCACCCTACAATGAGCAGTTCTTC; abundance: .; d_gene: TRBD1; v_gene: TRBV5-1; j_gene: TRBJ2-1
CDR3aa: CASSLQGPFHEQYF; CDR3nt: TGTGCCAGCAGCTTGCAGGGTCCTTTCCACGAGCAGTACTTC; abundance: .; d_gene: .; v_gene: TRBV5-6; j_gene: TRBJ2-7
CDR3aa: CASSSSQGTEAFF; CDR3nt: TGTGCTAGCAGCTCCTCACAGGGGACTGAAGCTTTCTTT; abundance: few; d_gene: TRBD1; v_gene: TRBV7-7; j_gene: TRBJ1-1
CDR3aa: CASSLGTSGYEQYF; CDR3nt: TGTGCCAGCAGCCTTGGGACTAGCGGATACGAGCAGTACTTC; abundance: .; d_gene: TRBD2; v_gene: TRBV9; j_gene: TRBJ2-7
CDR3aa: CASIRGLTTEAFF; CDR3nt: TGTGCCAGCATAAGGGGGTTAACCACTGAAGCTTTCTTT; abundance: .; d_gene: .; v_gene: TRBV28; j_gene: TRBJ1-1
CDR3aa: CASSRGQGGDSPLHF; CDR3nt: TGTGCCAGCAGCAGGGGACAGGGAGGTGATTCACCCCTCCACTTT; abundance: .; d_gene: TRBD1; v_gene: TRBV11-1; j_gene: TRBJ1-6
CDR3aa: CASSPPLGANVLTF; CDR3nt: TGCGCCAGCAGTCCCCCTTTAGGGGCCAACGTCCTGACTTTC; abundance: .; d_gene: .; v_gene: TRBV23-1; j_gene: TRBJ2-6
CDR3aa: CASSLQGYGYTF; CDR3nt: TGTGCCAGCAGTTTACAGGGTTATGGCTACACCTTC; abundance: few; d_gene: .; v_gene: TRBV27; j_gene: TRBJ1-2
CDR3aa: CASSYLGDRAQHF; CDR3nt: TGTGCCAGCAGTTACCTCGGGGATCGGGCCCAGCATTTT; abundance: few; d_gene: .; v_gene: TRBV6-2/TRBV6-3; j_gene: TRBJ1-5
CDR3aa: CASSLDGGDYDTQYF; CDR3nt: TGCGCCAGCAGCTTGGATGGGGGCGACTACGATACGCAGTATTTT; abundance: .; d_gene: .; v_gene: TRBV5-1; j_gene: TRBJ2-3
CDR3aa: CASSEDSVETQYF; CDR3nt: TGTGCCAGCAGTGAGGACAGTGTGGAGACCCAGTACTTC; abundance: .; d_gene: .; v_gene: TRBV2; j_gene: TRBJ2-5
CDR3aa: CASSGSGGGNTIYF; CDR3nt: TGTGCCAGCAGCGGATCAGGGGGCGGAAACACCATATATTTT; abundance: .; d_gene: TRBD1; v_gene: TRBV11-2; j_gene: TRBJ1-3
CDR3aa: CASSLTSGGPTDTQYF; CDR3nt: TGTGCCAGCAGCTTGACTAGCGGGGGGCCCACAGATACGCAGTATTTT; abundance: .; d_gene: TRBD2; v_gene: TRBV7-2; j_gene: TRBJ2-3
CDR3aa: CASSTMESVKNIQYF; CDR3nt: TGTGCCAGCAGCACTATGGAGTCGGTCAAAAACATTCAGTACTTC; abundance: .; d_gene: .; v_gene: TRBV27; j_gene: TRBJ2-4
CDR3aa: CASSRTGTYGYTF; CDR3nt: TGTGCCAGCAGCCGGACAGGAACCTATGGCTACACCTTC; abundance: .; d_gene: TRBD1; v_gene: TRBV12-3/TRBV12-4; j_gene: TRBJ1-2
CDR3aa: CASGRGHGNQPQHF; CDR3nt: TGTGCGAGCGGACGGGGACATGGCAATCAGCCCCAGCATTTT; abundance: .; d_gene: .; v_gene: TRBV5-6; j_gene: TRBJ1-5
CDR3aa: CASLSRTGSYEQYF; CDR3nt: TGTGCCAGCCTATCCCGGACAGGATCCTACGAGCAGTACTTC; abundance: .; d_gene: TRBD1; v_gene: TRBV28; j_gene: TRBJ2-7
CDR3aa: CSVRLATSYEQYF; CDR3nt: TGCAGCGTTCGTCTAGCCACCTCCTACGAGCAGTACTTC; abundance: .; d_gene: .; v_gene: TRBV29-1; j_gene: TRBJ2-7
CDR3aa: CASSLQGRVDYGYTF; CDR3nt: TGTGCCAGCAGCTTGCAGGGAAGAGTGGACTATGGCTACACCTTC; abundance: .; d_gene: .; v_gene: TRBV7-3; j_gene: TRBJ1-2
CDR3aa: CASGDRLEGPVQPQHF; CDR3nt: TGTGCCAGCGGGGACAGACTAGAGGGGCCTGTTCAGCCCCAGCATTTT; abundance: .; d_gene: TRBD1; v_gene: TRBV19; j_gene: TRBJ1-5
CDR3aa: CASSSTGNTGELFF; CDR3nt: TGTGCCAGCAGCTCAACGGGGAACACCGGGGAGCTGTTTTTT; abundance: .; d_gene: .; v_gene: TRBV7-2; j_gene: TRBJ2-2
CDR3aa: CASSSGGWTGTEAFF; CDR3nt: TGTGCCAGCAGCTCGGGGGGGTGGACGGGCACTGAAGCTTTCTTT; abundance: .; d_gene: .; v_gene: TRBV9; j_gene: TRBJ1-1
CDR3aa: CASSSSGGWDGNIQYF; CDR3nt: TGTGCCAGCAGTTCCTCCGGGGGATGGGACGGGAACATTCAGTACTTC; abundance: .; d_gene: .; v_gene: TRBV28; j_gene: TRBJ2-4
CDR3aa: CASSSYENTEAFF; CDR3nt: TGTGCCAGCAGCTCCTATGAGAACACTGAAGCTTTCTTT; abundance: .; d_gene: .; v_gene: TRBV7-3; j_gene: TRBJ1-1
CDR3aa: CASRTGGTDTQYF; CDR3nt: TGTGCCAGTAGAACAGGGGGCACAGATACGCAGTATTTT; abundance: .; d_gene: TRBD1; v_gene: TRBV19; j_gene: TRBJ2-3
CDR3aa: CASSPRDLNTEAFF; CDR3nt: TGTGCCAGCAGCCCCCGGGATCTGAACACTGAAGCTTTCTTT; abundance: .; d_gene: .; v_gene: TRBV6-6; j_gene: TRBJ1-1
CDR3aa: CASSLRLAVEAKNIQYF; CDR3nt: TGTGCCAGCAGCTTGAGACTAGCGGTAGAAGCCAAAAACATTCAGTACTTC; abundance: once; d_gene: .; v_gene: TRBV12-1; j_gene: TRBJ2-4
CDR3aa: CASSALSGDYNEQFF; CDR3nt: TGTGCTAGCAGCGCCTTAAGCGGGGATTACAATGAGCAGTTCTTC; abundance: .; d_gene: TRBD2; v_gene: TRBV7-7; j_gene: TRBJ2-1
CDR3aa: CASSQEGRGYEQYF; CDR3nt: TGCGCCAGCAGCCAAGAAGGCAGGGGTTACGAGCAGTACTTC; abundance: once; d_gene: .; v_gene: TRBV4-1; j_gene: TRBJ2-7
CDR3aa: CASISTGGNTGELFF; CDR3nt: TGTGCCAGCATCTCGACAGGGGGCAACACCGGGGAGCTGTTTTTT; abundance: .; d_gene: TRBD1; v_gene: TRBV6-5; j_gene: TRBJ2-2
CDR3aa: CASSQGTDRGGYTF; CDR3nt: TGTGCCAGCAGCCAAGGTACCGACAGAGGTGGCTACACCTTC; abundance: once; d_gene: .; v_gene: TRBV3-1/TRBV3-2; j_gene: TRBJ1-2
CDR3aa: CASSLSGRTNEKLFF; CDR3nt: TGTGCCAGCAGCCTCTCGGGGAGAACTAATGAAAAACTGTTTTTT; abundance: .; d_gene: .; v_gene: TRBV7-2; j_gene: TRBJ1-4
CDR3aa: CASSLNRGTNTEAFF; CDR3nt: TGTGCCAGCAGCTTAAACAGGGGGACGAACACTGAAGCTTTCTTT; abundance: .; d_gene: TRBD1; v_gene: TRBV7-2; j_gene: TRBJ1-1
CDR3aa: CASSSSGTSGGLPSTDTQYF; CDR3nt: TGCGCCAGCAGCTCTTCCGGGACTAGCGGGGGTCTACCTAGCACAGATACGCAGTATTTT; abundance: .; d_gene: TRBD2; v_gene: TRBV5-1; j_gene: TRBJ2-3
CDR3aa: CASSLGLNSNQPQHF; CDR3nt: TGTGCCAGCAGTTTAGGGCTTAATAGCAATCAGCCCCAGCATTTT; abundance: .; d_gene: .; v_gene: TRBV27; j_gene: TRBJ1-5
CDR3aa: CASSLGGTGETEAFF; CDR3nt: TGTGCCAGCAGCTTAGGCGGGACAGGGGAAACTGAAGCTTTCTTT; abundance: .; d_gene: TRBD1; v_gene: TRBV7-9; j_gene: TRBJ1-1
CDR3aa: CASSLVSGVNQPQHF; CDR3nt: TGTGCCAGCAGCTTAGTTTCCGGGGTCAATCAGCCCCAGCATTTT; abundance: .; d_gene: .; v_gene: TRBV7-8; j_gene: TRBJ1-5
CDR3aa: CASTGTAPLSYTQYF; CDR3nt: TGTGCCAGCACCGGGACAGCGCCCTTATCGTATACGCAGTATTTT; abundance: .; d_gene: TRBD1; v_gene: TRBV6-5; j_gene: TRBJ2-3
CDR3aa: CAKPGQRGTDTQYF; CDR3nt: TGTGCCAAACCGGGACAGAGGGGCACAGATACGCAGTATTTT; abundance: .; d_gene: TRBD1; v_gene: TRBV2; j_gene: TRBJ2-3
CDR3aa: CASRGPADTQYF; CDR3nt: TGTGCCAGCAGGGGGCCCGCAGATACGCAGTATTTT; abundance: .; d_gene: .; v_gene: TRBV2; j_gene: TRBJ2-3
CDR3aa: CASSVGWVRAGNTIYF; CDR3nt: TGTGCCAGCAGTGTAGGGTGGGTCAGGGCCGGAAACACCATATATTTT; abundance: .; d_gene: .; v_gene: TRBV6-1; j_gene: TRBJ1-3
CDR3aa: CASSKEQGAGYGYTF; CDR3nt: TGTGCCAGCAGTAAGGAACAGGGGGCAGGCTATGGCTACACCTTC; abundance: .; d_gene: TRBD1; v_gene: TRBV2; j_gene: TRBJ1-2
CDR3aa: CASSLGGGSIEAFF; CDR3nt: TGTGCCAGCAGTTTAGGGGGCGGAAGTATTGAAGCTTTCTTT; abundance: once; d_gene: .; v_gene: TRBV27; j_gene: TRBJ1-1
CDR3aa: CASSYGQRYLNTEAFF; CDR3nt: TGTGCCAGCAGTTATGGACAGCGGTACCTGAACACTGAAGCTTTCTTT; abundance: .; d_gene: .; v_gene: TRBV28; j_gene: TRBJ1-1
CDR3aa: CASSLSTGSGNTIYF; CDR3nt: TGCGCCAGCAGCCTATCGACAGGGTCCGGAAACACCATATATTTT; abundance: few; d_gene: TRBD1; v_gene: TRBV5-1; j_gene: TRBJ1-3
CDR3aa: CASSLDRNYGYTF; CDR3nt: TGTGCCAGCAGTTTGGACAGGAACTATGGCTACACCTTC; abundance: once; d_gene: TRBD1; v_gene: TRBV6-5; j_gene: TRBJ1-2
CDR3aa: CASSYSRGGDSYNEQFF; CDR3nt: TGTGCCAGCAGTTACTCGCGCGGCGGAGATTCCTACAATGAGCAGTTCTTC; abundance: .; d_gene: .; v_gene: TRBV6-2/TRBV6-3; j_gene: TRBJ2-1
CDR3aa: CASGQANSPLHF; CDR3nt: TGTGCCAGCGGACAGGCTAATTCACCCCTCCACTTT; abundance: .; d_gene: TRBD1; v_gene: TRBV28; j_gene: TRBJ1-6